This TCR beta chain is drawn from a study of blood T cells in healthy people across ages. Points from the study as a whole: While age rose, TCR beta diversity per million T cells dropped in a roughly linear way. From one million sequenced T cells, diversity estimates were lower bounds.

V shed 0 bases and J shed 2 bases, with 15 bases lying between them. Germline V gene sequence: CDR1 SGHRS, CDR2 YFSETQ. This CDR3 is built from 16 residues. A J-beta primer mix and a sample-barcoded 5' primer were used in a second PCR of roughly 6 to 12 cycles. Each cDNA molecule was tagged by a template-switch adaptor that had 12 random nucleotides. TCRdb ran MiXCR on the 5' RACE reads and lists one entry per CDR3 protein. The table shows 1.5 million to 2 million distinct CDR3 sequences, with 28% occurring only once. On this clonotype: Antigen: not known.

No fewer than 7 million PBMCs went into each sample. The sequence derives from a young woman in good health. The V and J genes are TRBV5-1 and TRBJ2-7, with D maybe TRBD2 (5 bases). The specimen was blood. The CDR3 DNA reads as TGCGCCAGCAGCTTGGGGCAAGACGGGATCCCCTACGAGCAGTACTTC. Amino acids: CASSLGQDGIPYEQYF.